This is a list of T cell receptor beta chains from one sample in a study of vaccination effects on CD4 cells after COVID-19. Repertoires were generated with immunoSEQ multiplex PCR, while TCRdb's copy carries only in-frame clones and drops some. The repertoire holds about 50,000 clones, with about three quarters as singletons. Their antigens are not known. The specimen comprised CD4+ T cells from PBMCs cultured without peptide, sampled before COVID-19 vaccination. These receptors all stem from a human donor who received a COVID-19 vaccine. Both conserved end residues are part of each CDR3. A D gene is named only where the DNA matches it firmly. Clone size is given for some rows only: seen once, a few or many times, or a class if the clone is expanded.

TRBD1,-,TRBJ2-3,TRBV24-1,CATSVRGGSTSTDTQYF,TGTGCCACCAGTGTCCGAGGGGGCTCCACTAGCACAGATACGCAGTATTTT
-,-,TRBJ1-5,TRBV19,CASQLRDHNQPQHF,TGTGCCAGTCAACTCCGGGACCACAATCAGCCCCAGCATTTT
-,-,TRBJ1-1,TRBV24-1,CATSDLGGTEAFF,TGTGCCACCAGTGACCTAGGGGGGACTGAAGCTTTCTTT
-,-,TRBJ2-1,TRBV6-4,CASSLRGNEQFF,TGTGCCAGCAGCCTCCGAGGCAATGAGCAGTTCTTC
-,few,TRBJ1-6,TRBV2,CASSTGYNSPLHF,TGTGCCAGCAGCACGGGTTATAATTCACCCCTCCACTTT
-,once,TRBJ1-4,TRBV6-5,CASSYSKINEKLFF,TGTGCCAGCAGTTACTCGAAAATTAATGAAAAACTGTTTTTT
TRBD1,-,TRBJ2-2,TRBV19,CASSGRGGQGAGWNTGELFF,TGTGCCAGTAGTGGCCGAGGGGGGCAGGGGGCTGGCTGGAACACCGGGGAGCTGTTTTTT
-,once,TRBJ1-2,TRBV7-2,CASSLSPGGYGYTF,TGTGCCAGCAGCTTGTCACCGGGAGGCTATGGCTACACCTTC
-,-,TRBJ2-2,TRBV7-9,CASSRGGDGELFF,TGTGCCAGCAGCCGCGGGGGCGACGGGGAGCTGTTTTTT
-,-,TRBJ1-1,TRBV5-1,CASSLDPGAATEAFF,TGCGCCAGCAGCTTGGATCCGGGGGCGGCCACTGAAGCTTTCTTT
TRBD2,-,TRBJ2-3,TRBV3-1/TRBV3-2,CASSQDQLAGGTYTDTQYF,TGTGCCAGCAGCCAAGATCAACTAGCGGGGGGGACCTACACAGATACGCAGTATTTT
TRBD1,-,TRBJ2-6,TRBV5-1,CASSLDGQGASGANVLTF,TGCGCCAGCAGCTTGGATGGGCAGGGGGCGTCTGGGGCCAACGTCCTGACTTTC
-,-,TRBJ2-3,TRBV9,CASSVGGTDTQYF,TGTGCCAGCAGCGTAGGTGGCACAGATACGCAGTATTTT
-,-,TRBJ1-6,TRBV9,CASSVGSGTSLNSPLHF,TGTGCCAGCAGCGTAGGTTCAGGGACCTCTCTAAATTCACCCCTCCACTTT
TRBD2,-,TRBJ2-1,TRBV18,CASSSATGGEQFF,TGTGCCAGCTCGTCGGCCACGGGGGGTGAGCAGTTCTTC
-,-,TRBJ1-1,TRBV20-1,CSASRMNTEAFF,TGCAGTGCTAGTCGTATGAACACTGAAGCTTTCTTT
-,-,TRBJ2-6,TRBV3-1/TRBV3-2,CASSQVVKSSGANVLTF,TGTGCCAGCAGCCAAGTAGTAAAGAGCTCTGGGGCCAACGTCCTGACTTTC
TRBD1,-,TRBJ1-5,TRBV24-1,CATSGSSGGNQPQHF,TGTGCCACCAGTGGATCTTCAGGGGGAAATCAGCCCCAGCATTTT
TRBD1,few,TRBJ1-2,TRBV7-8,CASSLNRGSLPSGYTF,TGTGCCAGCAGCCTCAACAGGGGAAGCCTTCCTAGTGGCTACACCTTC
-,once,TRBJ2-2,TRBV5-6,CASSQELRRGVSGELFF,TGTGCCAGCAGCCAGGAACTTAGGAGAGGGGTATCCGGGGAGCTGTTTTTT
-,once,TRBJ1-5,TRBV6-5,CASSGNGNQPQHF,TGTGCCAGCAGCGGTAATGGAAATCAGCCCCAGCATTTT
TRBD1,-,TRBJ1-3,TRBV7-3,CASSSDRGPGNTIYF,TGTGCCAGCAGCTCCGACAGGGGGCCAGGAAACACCATATATTTT
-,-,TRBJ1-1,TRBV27,CASFPGGAGRTEAFF,TGTGCCAGCTTCCCTGGAGGGGCGGGTCGCACTGAAGCTTTCTTT
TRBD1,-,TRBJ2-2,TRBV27,CASSRPGQGTGELFF,TGTGCCAGCAGTCGTCCGGGACAGGGGACCGGGGAGCTGTTTTTT
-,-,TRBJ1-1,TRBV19,CASSIVGIAGEAFF,TGTGCCAGTAGTATAGTAGGGATCGCAGGGGAAGCTTTCTTT
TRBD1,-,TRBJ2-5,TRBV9,CASSRDRARETQYF,TGTGCCAGCAGCCGAGACAGGGCCCGGGAGACCCAGTACTTC
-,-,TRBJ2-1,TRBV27,CASRGLRGTNEQFF,TGTGCCAGCAGAGGACTTAGAGGTACCAATGAGCAGTTCTTC
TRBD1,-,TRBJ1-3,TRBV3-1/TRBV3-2,CASSVRDRGNTIYF,TGTGCCAGCAGCGTCCGGGACAGGGGAAACACCATATATTTT
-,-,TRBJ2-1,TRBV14,CASSQLYSYNEQFF,TGTGCCAGCAGCCAGCTTTATTCCTACAATGAGCAGTTCTTC
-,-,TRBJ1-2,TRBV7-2,CASSLEFSSSYGYTF,TGTGCCAGCAGCTTAGAGTTCAGCAGTTCCTATGGCTACACCTTC
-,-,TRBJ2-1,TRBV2,CASSQYNEQFF,TGTGCCAGCAGTCAGTACAATGAGCAGTTCTTC
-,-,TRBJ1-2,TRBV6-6,CASSASRGTYGYTF,TGTGCCAGCAGTGCCTCGCGGGGGACCTATGGCTACACCTTC
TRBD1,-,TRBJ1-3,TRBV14,CASSRTGAGNTIYF,TGTGCCAGCAGCCGGACAGGGGCTGGAAACACCATATATTTT
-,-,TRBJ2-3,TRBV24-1,CATSDFSEGKQYF,TGTGCCACCAGTGATTTCTCGGAGGGGAAACAGTATTTT
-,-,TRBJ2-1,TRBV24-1,CATSSGSYDEQFF,TGTGCCACCAGTTCTGGGTCTTATGATGAGCAGTTCTTC
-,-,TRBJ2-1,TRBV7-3,CASSLIAGTSYNEQFF,TGTGCCAGCAGCTTAATTGCGGGGACCTCCTACAATGAGCAGTTCTTC
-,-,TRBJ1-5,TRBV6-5,CASSVQTGTNQPQHF,TGTGCCAGCAGCGTACAGACAGGCACCAATCAGCCCCAGCATTTT
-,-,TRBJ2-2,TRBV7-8,CASSPNPGNTGELFF,TGTGCCAGCAGCCCAAACCCGGGGAACACCGGGGAGCTGTTTTTT
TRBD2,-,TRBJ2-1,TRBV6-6,CASITGGHRPNEQFF,TGTGCCAGCATTACGGGGGGGCATCGTCCCAATGAGCAGTTCTTC
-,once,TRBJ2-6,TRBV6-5,CASESYGANVLTF,TGTGCCAGCGAGTCATATGGGGCCAACGTCCTGACTTTC
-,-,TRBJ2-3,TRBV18,CASSPRILDTQYF,TGTGCCAGCTCACCCCGGATCTTGGATACGCAGTATTTT
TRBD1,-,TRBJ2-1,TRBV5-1,CASSLSGQPPNEQFF,TGCGCCAGCAGCCTATCGGGACAGCCTCCCAATGAGCAGTTCTTC
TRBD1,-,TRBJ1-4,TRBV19,CASSIGQGNEKLFF,TGTGCCAGTAGTATAGGACAGGGGAATGAAAAACTGTTTTTT
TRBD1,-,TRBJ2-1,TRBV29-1,CSVKGQGIGNEQFF,TGCAGCGTTAAGGGACAGGGGATCGGCAATGAGCAGTTCTTC
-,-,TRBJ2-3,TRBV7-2,CASAHPGSTDTQYF,TGTGCCAGCGCGCACCCGGGCAGCACAGATACGCAGTATTTT
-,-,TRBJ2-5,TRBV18,CASSPGPTAETQYF,TGTGCCAGCTCACCAGGGCCTACCGCGGAGACCCAGTACTTC
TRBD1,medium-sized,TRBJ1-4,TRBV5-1,CASSLGTGLQKLFF,TGCGCCAGCAGCTTAGGGACAGGTTTACAAAAACTGTTTTTT
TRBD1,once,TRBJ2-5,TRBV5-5,CASSFTRQARQGNSETQYF,TGTGCCAGCAGCTTTACCCGCCAGGCCCGACAGGGAAATTCGGAGACCCAGTACTTC
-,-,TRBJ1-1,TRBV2,CASRKEKGTEAFF,TGTGCCAGCAGAAAGGAAAAAGGAACTGAAGCTTTCTTT
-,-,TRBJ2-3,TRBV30,CAWSVLRGDTQYF,TGTGCCTGGAGTGTACTGCGAGGAGATACGCAGTATTTT
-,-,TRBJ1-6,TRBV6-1,CASSEGPGDNSPLHF,TGTGCCAGCAGTGAAGGGCCTGGGGATAATTCACCCCTCCACTTT